The T cell receptor beta chain described here comes from a study of response to subunit inactivated influenza vaccine. Study-wide findings and caveats: The authors offered the suggestion that each seasonal influenza vaccination recruits few new T cells.

On this clonotype: What it binds is not known.

Each CDR3 protein gets one entry after TCRdb re-called the RT-PCR reads with MiXCR. The top ten hold around 9.6% of the sample, which has roughly 790,000 distinct CDR3 sequences, around 20% seen once. CDR1 and CDR2 (germline): SGHDT, YYEEEE. This CDR3 has 16 amino acids. The V gene lost 0 bases and the J gene lost 0 bases, with 12 bases spanning the gap. The sequencing here drew on PBMCs from blood, taken 5 days after vaccination. This sequence was found in a man aged 45-65 years who received an inactivated influenza vaccine. This chain links TRBV5-6 with TRBJ1-1, with D unclear. The CDR3 protein is CASSLERGGMNTEAFF. CDR3 in DNA: TGTGCCAGCAGCTTGGAGCGGGGAGGGATGAACACTGAAGCTTTCTTT.